The 9 T cell receptor beta chains below were found in one sample sequenced in a study of blood T cell repertoires in COVID-19. Sequenced by immunoSEQ multiplex PCR; TCRdb stores in-frame clones only, minus some. The top ten clones hold approximately 13% of a sample with 250,000 to 300,000 clones, approximately 89% of them seen once. The sequencing input was peripheral blood. The receptors were sampled from a woman aged 55-69 years with acute or convalescent COVID-19.

The J gene is TRBJ2-5, the V gene TRBV5-4; the D gene is possibly TRBD1 (6 bases). With 3 bases removed from V and 2 bases from J, the gap between germline ends came to 17 bases. Germline values: CDR1 SGHNT, CDR2 YYREEE (reference sequence). CDR3 size: 16 residues. The CDR3: CASSSRLGTTQETQYF. CDR3 coding DNA: TGTGCCAGCAGCTCTCGTCTGGGGACAACTCAAGAGACCCAGTACTTC.

V is TRBV12-3 or TRBV12-4 and J is TRBJ2-2; a possible D gene is TRBD1 (6 bases). This CDR3 is 13 amino acids long. V was cut by 7 bases and J by 2 bases, with 8 bases left in between. This CDR3 reads CASTGVNTGELFF. In DNA, the CDR3 is TGTGCCAGCACAGGGGTAAACACCGGGGAGCTGTTTTTT.

V gene TRBV18 combines with J gene TRBJ1-5; 7 bases fit TRBD1. Germline V gene lookup returns CDR1 KGHSH and CDR2 LQKENI. The CDR3 length is 13 residues. V dropped 4 bases and J dropped 6; count of bases not matched to a gene: 3. CDR3 DNA: TGTGCCAGCTCACTGACAGGGATTCAGCCCCAGCATTTT. This gives the protein CASSLTGIQPQHF. The entire variable domain, with the rest obtained from reference TRBV18 and TRBJ1-5, is as follows: NAGVMQNPRHLVRRRGQEARLRCSPMKGHSHVYWYRQLPEEGLKFMVYLQKENIIDESGMPKERFSAEFPKEGPSILRIQQVVRGDSAAYFCASSLTGIQPQHFGDGTRLSIL.

This sequence joins TRBV29-1 and TRBJ2-1; TRBD2 agrees at 7 bases. Trimming at V came to 0 bases and at J to 4 bases, leaving 6 bases not matched to a gene. The CDR3 has 15 amino acids. Germline CDR1 and CDR2: SQVTM and ANQGSEA. CDR3 DNA: TGCAGCGTTGAAGATAGGCTAGCGGTTTACAATGAGCAGTTCTTC. This encodes CSVEDRLAVYNEQFF.

V usage is TRBV27 and J usage is TRBJ2-7; D perhaps matches TRBD2 (7 bases). Germline assignment: CDR1 MNHEY and CDR2 SMNVEV (reference sequence). CDR3 length equals 14 residues. The germline V and J ends were trimmed by 7 bases and 0 bases, with 13 bases remaining between them. CDR3 residues: CASKRGGISYEQYF. Here the CDR3 DNA reads TGTGCCAGCAAAAGGGGGGGGATCTCCTACGAGCAGTACTTC.

The chain carries TRBV6-5 and TRBJ2-2, with TRBD2 matching 13 bases. CDR1 is MNHEY, CDR2 SVGAGI, per germline. V was clipped by 8 bases and J by 4 bases; unmatched bases: 4. The CDR3 covers 15 residues. CDR3 loop: CASGGTSGATGELFF. The CDR3 DNA is TGTGCCAGCGGGGGGACTAGCGGGGCCACCGGGGAGCTGTTTTTT.

The rearrangement joins TRBV9 to TRBJ1-5; D is undetermined. There are 13 residues in the CDR3. V lost 0 bases to trimming and J lost 7 bases, with 8 bases between them. The germline V gene encodes CDR1 SGDLS and CDR2 YYNGEE. The DNA for the CDR3 is TGTGCCAGCAGCGTAGGCCCTACCCAGCCCCAGCATTTT. It is translated as CASSVGPTQPQHF.

This clone was seen a single time. The chain combines TRBV25-1 with TRBJ2-2; tentatively, D is TRBD2 (5 bases). The CDR3 length is 17 residues. The germline V and J ends were trimmed by 5 bases and 2 bases, with 18 bases remaining between them. CDR1 is MGHDK, CDR2 SYGVNS, per germline. The CDR3 here is CASSSPRGSTNTGELFF. The DNA of the CDR3 is TGTGCCAGCAGTTCTCCCCGGGGATCGACTAACACCGGGGAGCTGTTTTTT.

The chain combines TRBV12-5 with TRBJ2-5; 7 bases agree with TRBD2. Germline values: CDR1 LGHNT, CDR2 FRNRAP. J lost 4 bases, V lost 2 bases, and 10 bases had no gene match. The CDR3 has 16 residues. This chain's CDR3 is CASGLLKGGEVETQYF. Here the CDR3 DNA reads TGTGCTAGTGGTTTGCTAAAGGGAGGGGAGGTAGAGACCCAGTACTTC.